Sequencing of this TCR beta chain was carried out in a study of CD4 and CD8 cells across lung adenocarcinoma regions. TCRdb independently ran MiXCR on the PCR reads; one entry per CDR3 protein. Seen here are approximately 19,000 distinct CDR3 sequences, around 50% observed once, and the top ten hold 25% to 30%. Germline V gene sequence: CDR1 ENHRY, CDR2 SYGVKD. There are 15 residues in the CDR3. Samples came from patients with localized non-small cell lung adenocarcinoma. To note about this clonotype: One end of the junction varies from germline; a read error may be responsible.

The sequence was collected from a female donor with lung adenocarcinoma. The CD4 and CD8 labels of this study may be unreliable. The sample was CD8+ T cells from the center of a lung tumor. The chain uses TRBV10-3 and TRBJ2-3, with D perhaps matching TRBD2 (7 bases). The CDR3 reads CGAGEGGGGVDTQYF. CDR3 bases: TGTGGCGCGGGTGAGGGAGGGGGAGGCGTAGATACCCAGTATTTC.